Sequencing of this TCR beta chain was carried out in a study of T cells in localized non-small cell lung cancer. Study results and caveats: Higher adjacent-lung clonality was associated with shorter survival. Heterogeneity stays possible, as sequencing covered only one tumor region. The highest T cell clonality was in uninvolved adjacent lung, above tumor. Appearing in adjacent lung were a median about 60 of the top 100 tumor clones.

Concerning this clone: Its target is not known.

CDR1 is SGDLS and CDR2 is YYNGEE in the germline V gene. Trimming left V 3 bases short and J 5 bases short, with 11 bases between. CDR3 length: 13 residues. Sequencing used immunoSEQ multiplex PCR; TCRdb keeps in-frame clones, though not all of them. The top ten hold approximately 23% of the sample, which has more than 15,000 clones, approximately 81% seen once. The sequence came from a male donor older than 55 with stage I lung adenocarcinoma. Sequenced material: peripheral blood, taken before any cancer treatment. This sequence joins TRBV9 and TRBJ1-1; no reliable D call. For the CDR3, the DNA is TGTGCCAGCAGCGGGACCGCGGGGACTGAAGCTTTCTTT. This codes for CASSGTAGTEAFF.